The rows below give T cell receptor beta chains drawn from one sample of a study of T cells in Graves' hyperthyroidism and ophthalmopathy. TCRdb reanalysed the multiplex PCR reads using MiXCR and keeps one entry per CDR3 protein. The table records around 440,000 distinct CDR3 sequences, about a sixth of them present only once. The source material was blood. Receptor source: a woman between 18 and 29 years old with Graves' hyperthyroidism. Both conserved end residues are part of each CDR3. Fields, in order: V gene, clone size, J gene, D gene, CDR3 protein, CDR3 DNA. D genes are given only for firm matches. Clone sizes are given selectively: once, few, many, or a class where the clone is expanded.

TRBV11-2	few	TRBJ1-6	-	CASSLDWPESSPLHF	TGTGCCAGCAGCTTAGACTGGCCAGAGAGTTCACCCCTCCACTTT
TRBV18	many	TRBJ2-7	-	CASSPLAGDSSYEQYF	TGTGCCAGCTCACCTCTGGCAGGCGATAGCTCCTACGAGCAGTACTTC
TRBV19	few	TRBJ1-1	TRBD1	CASRTDRLSTEAFF	TGTGCCAGTAGGACGGACAGGTTGAGCACTGAAGCTTTCTTT
TRBV24-1	-	TRBJ2-2	-	CATSDPGRTGELFF	TGTGCCACCAGTGATCCGGGCCGTACCGGGGAGCTGTTTTTT
TRBV5-1	many	TRBJ2-7	-	CASSFLDSSYEQYF	TGCGCCAGCAGCTTTCTGGATAGCTCCTACGAGCAGTACTTC
TRBV20-1	-	TRBJ1-5	-	CSAIRPGPSNQPQHF	TGCAGTGCTATAAGGCCAGGTCCTAGCAATCAGCCCCAGCATTTT
TRBV10-3	-	TRBJ2-6	-	CAISLPGANVLTF	TGTGCCATCAGTCTTCCTGGGGCCAACGTCCTGACTTTC
TRBV2	many	TRBJ2-1	-	CASRQAEQFF	TGTGCCAGCAGGCAGGCGGAACAGTTCTTC
TRBV11-2	many	TRBJ2-3	TRBD2	CASSSQVSSGSMATQYF	TGTGCCAGCAGCAGCCAGGTCTCTAGCGGGAGTATGGCTACGCAGTATTTT
TRBV7-2	few	TRBJ2-1	TRBD2	CASSSSPGTSAHNEQFF	TGTGCCAGCAGCTCATCGCCCGGGACTAGCGCACACAATGAGCAGTTCTTC
TRBV10-3	-	TRBJ1-1	-	CAISVGGGRRTEAFF	TGTGCCATCAGTGTCGGTGGGGGGAGAAGGACTGAAGCTTTCTTT
TRBV29-1	many	TRBJ1-2	TRBD1	CSVGRDSKPGYTF	TGCAGCGTGGGGCGGGACAGCAAGCCTGGCTACACCTTC
TRBV7-9	many	TRBJ1-6	-	CASSLGSNSPLHF	TGTGCCAGCAGCTTAGGGTCTAATTCACCCCTCCACTTT
TRBV12-3/TRBV12-4	many	TRBJ1-1	-	CASRSTANTEAFF	TGTGCCAGCAGAAGTACAGCGAACACTGAAGCTTTCTTT
TRBV20-1	-	TRBJ2-1	-	CSARGWDGDYNEQFF	TGCAGTGCTAGAGGATGGGACGGGGACTACAATGAGCAGTTCTTC
TRBV5-8	many	TRBJ2-5	TRBD1	CASGATGDVKTQYF	TGTGCCAGCGGGGCAACAGGGGATGTGAAGACCCAGTACTTC
TRBV27	many	TRBJ2-1	TRBD2	CASSLVTSGFGNEQFF	TGTGCCAGCAGTTTAGTTACTAGCGGGTTCGGCAATGAGCAGTTCTTC
TRBV7-2	many	TRBJ1-5	-	CASSFIVRGPQHF	TGTGCCAGCAGCTTTATAGTCCGGGGACCCCAGCATTTT
TRBV6-4	few	TRBJ1-1	-	CASSKMKRGTEASF	TGTGCCAGCAGTAAGATGAAGAGGGGCACTGAAGCTTCCTTT